This record concerns one T cell receptor (beta chain) sequence. Its recognized antigen is unknown. No clone much larger than this one lies a single base away; base qualities are absent. Participants in the prospective study were enrolled through a virtual design, were aged about 18 to 100 years, and lived in 24 United States geographic areas. In the prospective study, participants were assigned to cohorts based on the clinical history participants reported in a screening survey and a study questionnaire. Each participant in the prospective study had whole blood, serum and a nasopharyngeal or oropharyngeal swab collected by mobile phlebotomists. Additional blood draws and questionnaires over an approximately two-month period could optionally be provided by prospective study participants. Before DNA extraction, blood samples from the prospective study were shipped at room temperature or frozen. The sample belongs to a study of blood T cell repertoires in COVID-19 (dated by TCRdb to 2018 to 2020). Regarding the research as a whole: Samples from collaborators originated in the United States, Italy and Spain and spanned both the acute and convalescent phases of COVID-19. The prospective study material was composed of cDNA or gDNA derived from T cells, B-cell-depleted T cells, or PBMCs. The dataset comprised deeply sampled blood TCRbeta repertoires from subjects exposed to, actively infected with, or recovered from COVID-19. A freely available public database, intended as a resource for researchers studying the immune response to SARS-CoV-2, is where the repertoires were released. The samples were drawn from two sources: the first 160 participants of the ongoing ImmuneRACE study, and approximately 1,300 subjects contributed by 6 global collaborators. Sample metadata almost always included a de-identified subject ID, COVID-19 status, age in years and sex. Where available, HLA class I and class II types were taken from metadata supplied by the sample provider and were not determined by assay-based typing.

TCRbeta CDR3 regions were amplified from genomic DNA by means of the immunoSEQ Assay, a bias-controlled multiplex PCR. The study's processing was this. The number of nucleated cells in each sample was estimated by amplification of reference gene primers within the assay. Sequence reads were collapsed and filtered to measure the absolute abundance of every unique TCRbeta CDR3 rearrangement. Productive Simpson clonality was computed per sample as the square root of Simpson's diversity index over productive rearrangements. TCRdb provides this immuneACCESS table in a form limited to in-frame rearrangements. Some clones are lacking; in checked studies, under half of them reflect an unresolved V gene, and why the rest are absent is not known. The D gene and trimming were derived from the DNA, and the V and J assignments and clone size from that table. The sample profile shows 200,000 to 300,000 clones; approximately 83% of them were found once. The ten largest clonotypes hold approximately 3.5% of the sample.

On the study overall, not on this receptor specifically: The amount of clinical and demographic metadata varied by source and participant and was provided uncurated.

The origin of this receptor is a woman aged 40 to 50 with acute COVID-19. The sample was PBMCs or T cells enriched from blood (not recorded which).

The CDR3 amino acid sequence is: CASSPSTGKDEQYF. At the DNA level, the sequence is TGTGCCAGCAGCCCCTCAACAGGGAAGGACGAGCAGTACTTC. In this chain, TRBV7-9 is recombined with TRBJ2-7; the best D guess is TRBD1, with 6 bases matching. Cut back by 5 bases and 5 bases, the V and J ends lie 16 bases apart. The CDR3 has 14 amino acids, counting the end cysteine and phenylalanine. Of the read, only the CDR3 DNA is kept; its 42 bases are in frame from base 1. According to the germline V gene (reference sequence), CDR1 reads SEHNR and CDR2 reads FQNEAQ. The CDR3, completed at both ends by the reference TRBV7-9 and TRBJ2-7 genes, gives the full variable domain DTGVSQNPRHKITKRGQNVTFRCDPISEHNRLYWYRQTLGQGPEFLTYFQNEAQLEKSRLLSDRFSAERPKGSFSTLEIQRTEQGDSAMYLCASSPSTGKDEQYFGPGTRLTVT.